The TCR beta chain described here comes from a study of cytomegalovirus exposure and HLA in healthy donors. Per the germline V gene, CDR1 is SGHNT and CDR2 is YYREEE (reference sequence). Trimming took off 6 bases at V and 12 bases at J, with 21 bases between the two ends. This CDR3 contains 13 residues. This clone was recorded a few times. The antigen remains undetermined. Primers for the PCR totalled 60 Vbeta and 13 Jbeta. Profiled with immunoSEQ multiplex PCR; TCRdb holds only in-frame clones, not every one. Among 130,000 or so clones listed, over 60% were seen once. General observations from the study: HLA allele associations emerged for roughly 16,000 TCR beta sequences in a later analysis, at 0.05 false discovery rate. In vitro work confirmed that a few CMV-associated chains recognize CMV antigens. What was likely a sequencing artifact was a cluster of highly shared sequence variants. From TCR beta sequences, most subjects' HLA-A and HLA-B alleles were reportedly predicted accurately.

V usage is TRBV5-4 and J usage is TRBJ1-1; TRBD1 might be the D (6 bases). Sequencing input: PBMCs. The TCR comes from a female donor in good health and CMV-seronegative. The CDR3 DNA follows: TGTGCCAGCACCGGGAGGGTCAGGGGTGTAACTTTCTTT. It is translated as CASTGRVRGVTFF.